Below are 15 T cell receptor beta chains sequenced from a single sample in a study of siplizumab effects on memory and regulatory T cells. TCRdb's copy holds only in-frame clones and misses some; the assay was immunoSEQ multiplex PCR. The sample has some 100,000 clones; 92% are singletons. Material: Tregs sorted from blood. The receptor set was obtained from a human donor in good health.

The CDR3 protein is CASSPSPGAVYEQFF. DNA of the CDR3: TGTGCCAGCTCACCAAGCCCAGGGGCCGTGTATGAGCAGTTCTTC. The gene calls are TRBV18 and TRBJ2-1; possible D gene TRBD1, 6 bases. This CDR3 has 15 residues. Germline V CDR1 and CDR2: KGHSH, LQKENI. Trimming pared 2 bases from V and 8 bases from J, leaving 16 bases between.

This chain links TRBV6-5 with TRBJ2-5; 7 bases agree with TRBD2. Trimming removed 6 bases from V and 7 bases from J; junction bases left unmatched: 11. The V gene's germline CDR1 is MNHEY and CDR2 SVGAGI. The CDR3 sequence is 14 residues long. The CDR3 region is CASSTTSVGWTQYF. The CDR3 DNA reads as TGTGCCAGCAGCACTACTAGCGTCGGCTGGACCCAGTACTTC.

The V and J genes are TRBV10-1 and TRBJ2-3; TRBD1 aligns across 9 bases. CDR3 size: 14 residues. From germline, CDR1 is WNHNN and CDR2 SYGVQD (reference sequence). Trimming cost V 10 bases and J 10 bases; bases outside gene matches: 15. The CDR3 DNA sequence: TGCGCCAACAGCACGTACAGGGGGCGACGCCCGCAGTATTTT. Translating it yields CANSTYRGRRPQYF.

This clone has only a few counts. J is TRBJ2-2 and V is TRBV18; D perhaps matches TRBD2 (5 bases). V shed 4 bases and J shed 7 bases, with 7 bases lying between them. The CDR3 totals 12 residues. CDR1 is KGHSH, CDR2 LQKENI, per germline. Here the CDR3 DNA reads TGTGCCAGCTCACTGGGAGTCGGGGAGCTGTTTTTT. It yields the protein CASSLGVGELFF.

V is TRBV5-1 and J is TRBJ2-5, with D possibly matching TRBD1 (6 bases). The CDR3 is made up of 15 amino acids. The germline gives CDR1 SGHRS, CDR2 YFSETQ. Trimming took off 4 bases at V and 2 bases at J, with 15 bases between the two ends. CDR3 amino acids: CASSLGAKIQETQYF. The CDR3 bases are TGCGCCAGCAGCCTGGGGGCCAAGATTCAAGAGACCCAGTACTTC.

This clone was found once. The V and J genes are TRBV5-6 and TRBJ2-3, with 9 bases that match TRBD1. The CDR3 runs 15 residues. Germline CDR1 reads SGHDT; CDR2 reads YYEEEE. V lost 1 base and J lost 9; bases outside the gene matches: 9. The CDR3 reads CASSLRGTGQDTQYF. In nucleotides, the CDR3 is TGTGCCAGCAGCTTGCGGGGGACAGGGCAGGACACGCAGTATTTT.

V usage is TRBV6-1 and J usage is TRBJ2-7; 10 bases are a match to TRBD1. Germline CDR1 MNHNS, CDR2 SASEGT. J was trimmed by 3 bases and V by 0 bases; bases with no gene match: 5. This CDR3 has 16 residues. The CDR3 region has the DNA TGTGCCAGCAGTGAAGCCGACAGGGGGCGACTCTACGAGCAGTACTTC. Translation gives CASSEADRGRLYEQYF.

The V and J genes are TRBV5-1 and TRBJ2-7; D ambiguous. CDR3 length: 15 residues. The V gene lost 0 bases and the J gene lost 6 bases, with 16 bases spanning the gap. Germline CDR1 SGHRS, CDR2 YFSETQ. This CDR3 reads CASSLAIGQVGEQYF. CDR3 DNA sequence: TGCGCCAGCAGCTTGGCCATAGGCCAGGTGGGCGAGCAGTACTTC.

The chain has TRBV30 and TRBJ2-2; D is ambiguous. Germline V gene lookup returns CDR1 GTSNPN and CDR2 SVGIG (reference sequence). This CDR3 spans 16 amino acids. Trimming removed 0 bases at V and 5 bases at J, with 16 bases between. In DNA form, the CDR3 reads TGTGCCTGGAGTGTAACCCGGTTTGTTGGTACCGGGGAGCTGTTTTTT. Protein sequence: CAWSVTRFVGTGELFF.

The chain carries TRBV18 and TRBJ2-7, with D perhaps TRBD2 (6 bases). This CDR3 is 16 amino acids long. From germline, CDR1 is KGHSH and CDR2 LQKENI. Trimming shortened V by 2 bases and J by 0 bases, and 14 bases separated the two germline ends. CDR3: CASSPTSVAVSYEQYF. Here the CDR3 DNA reads TGTGCCAGCTCACCAACATCGGTAGCGGTCTCCTACGAGCAGTACTTC.

The chain couples TRBV29-1 to TRBJ2-4; 7 bases fit TRBD1. Per germline, CDR1 SQVTM and CDR2 ANQGSEA. Unmatched junction bases numbered 6, after V lost 7 bases and J lost 0 bases. This CDR3 spans 14 amino acids. The CDR3 loop reads CSARDRLAKNIQYF. CDR3 DNA: TGCAGCGCCCGGGACAGACTAGCCAAAAACATTCAGTACTTC.

The chain recombines TRBV18 with TRBJ1-1; possibly TRBD1 for D (5 bases). Germline-derived CDR1 and CDR2 are KGHSH and LQKENI. The CDR3 has 13 residues. The V end was cut by 4 bases, the J end by 1 base, with 7 bases between. In DNA form, the CDR3 reads TGTGCCAGCTCACACGGGGGGAACACTGAAGCTTTCTTT. It translates to CASSHGGNTEAFF.

V is TRBV5-6 and J is TRBJ2-5; D is perhaps TRBD1 or TRBD2 (5 bases each). This CDR3 region has 13 residues. CDR1 is SGHDT, CDR2 YYEEEE, per germline. Trimming took 0 bases from V and 6 from J, leaving 9 bases between them. Here the CDR3 reads CASSLVEGKTQYF. For the CDR3, the DNA is TGTGCCAGCAGCTTGGTTGAGGGGAAGACCCAGTACTTC.

This clone has only one observation. The rearrangement uses TRBV12-5 and TRBJ2-7, with D uncertain. V lost 1 base, J lost 2 bases, and 9 bases lay in between. The CDR3 contains 14 residues. Germline V CDR1 and CDR2: LGHNT, FRNRAP. The CDR3 DNA follows: TGTGCTAGTGGTTTGGAGTCTTTAACCTACGAGCAGTACTTC. Protein sequence: CASGLESLTYEQYF.

This clone has only a few counts. The rearrangement uses TRBV19 and TRBJ1-2, with D tentatively TRBD1 (5 bases). Trimming left V 7 bases short and J 5 bases short, with 17 bases between. The CDR3 extends over 14 amino acids. From germline, CDR1 is LNHDA and CDR2 SQIVND (reference sequence). The CDR3 is CASTRGGLGYGYTF. In nucleotides, the CDR3 is TGTGCCAGTACCCGGGGGGGATTAGGGTATGGCTACACCTTC.